These 5 T cell receptor beta chains share one sample of origin, sequenced in a study of blood T cell repertoires in COVID-19. TCRdb's copy holds only in-frame clones and misses some; the assay was immunoSEQ multiplex PCR. The sample records roughly 200,000 clones, about 76% being singletons. The sequencing input was peripheral blood. Receptors were obtained from a woman between 50 and 59 years old with active or convalescent COVID-19.

The V call is TRBV30, the J call TRBJ1-5; D is undetermined. This CDR3 is built from 14 residues. The germline V and J ends were trimmed by 2 bases and 1 base, with 9 bases remaining between them. Germline assignment: CDR1 GTSNPN and CDR2 SVGIG (reference sequence). The CDR3, as DNA: TGTGCCTGGAGTTCACCAGGCAGCAATCAGCCCCAGCATTTT. Encoded protein: CAWSSPGSNQPQHF.

The chain is built from TRBV12-2 and TRBJ2-3; the table's D call of TRBD2 was not tested on the DNA. TRBV12-2 is listed as a pseudogene. This CDR3 contains 17 residues. This chain's CDR3 is CASRFILAVRGPDTQYF. For the CDR3, the DNA is TGTGCAAGTCGCTTTATATTAGCGGTACGAGGCCCAGATACGCAGTATTTT.

The sample holds a few counts of this clone. The chain uses TRBV7-2 and TRBJ2-3; maybe TRBD1 (6 bases). The CDR3 has 16 residues. Germline CDR1 reads SGHTA; CDR2 reads FQGNSA. Trimming left V 0 bases short and J 2 bases short, with 12 bases between. The CDR3 protein is CASSLAGTRATDTQYF. The CDR3 DNA reads TGTGCCAGCAGCTTAGCAGGGACACGGGCCACAGATACGCAGTATTTT.

The rearrangement uses TRBV7-2 and TRBJ1-3; D is perhaps TRBD1 (5 bases). In germline, CDR1 is SGHTA, CDR2 FQGNSA. Trimming removed 5 bases at V and 2 bases at J, with 13 bases between. The CDR3 has 15 residues. This CDR3 is CASSASQVAGNTIYF. In DNA form, the CDR3 reads TGTGCCAGCAGCGCATCACAGGTGGCTGGAAACACCATATATTTT. Using reference TRBV7-2 and TRBJ1-3 for the parts outside the CDR3, the full variable domain is GAGVSQSPSNKVTEKGKDVELRCDPISGHTALYWYRQSLGQGLEFLIYFQGNSAPDKSGLPSDRFSAERTGGSVSTLTIQRTQQEDSAVYLCASSASQVAGNTIYFGEGSWLTVV.

V and J are TRBV4-3 and TRBJ1-2; TRBD1 might be the D (6 bases). This CDR3 has 15 amino acids. The V gene's germline CDR1 is LGHNA and CDR2 YSLEER. The V end was cut by 1 base, the J end by 4 bases, with 13 bases between. CDR3 DNA: TGCGCCAGCAGCCAAGGAAGGGGGAACGGCTATGGCTACACCTTC. Protein: CASSQGRGNGYGYTF.